The 20 T cell receptor beta chains in this list originate from one sample, sequenced in a study of control samples from healthy donors and cancer patients. Repertoires were generated with immunoSEQ multiplex PCR, while TCRdb's copy carries only in-frame clones and drops some. The repertoire includes almost 85,000 clones, 70% to 85% of them detected once, and around 10% sits in the top ten. The sequenced sample consisted of PBMCs. These receptors were taken from a man aged 60 to 69 with head and neck cancer.

J is TRBJ2-7 and V is TRBV3-1 (or the pseudogene TRBV3-2); TRBD2 matches 8 bases. The V and J ends lost 4 bases and 0 bases, in that order; junction bases with no gene match: 8. This CDR3 region has 16 residues. Germline-derived CDR1 and CDR2 are LGHDT and YNNKEL (reference sequence). CDR3 amino acids: CASSPRGGSFSYEQYF. CDR3 nucleotides: TGTGCCAGCAGCCCCCGGGGGGGGAGTTTCTCCTACGAGCAGTACTTC.

The V gene is TRBV18, the J gene TRBJ1-6; TRBD1 matches 11 bases. V shed 2 bases, J shed 9 bases, and the junction held 0 bases outside the gene matches. Per germline, CDR1 KGHSH and CDR2 LQKENI. The CDR3 covers 14 residues. In DNA form, the CDR3 reads TGTGCCAGCTCACCAGGGACAGGGGGTTCACCCCTCCACTTT. Residues: CASSPGTGGSPLHF. Full variable domain (missing parts from reference TRBV18 and TRBJ1-6): NAGVMQNPRHLVRRRGQEARLRCSPMKGHSHVYWYRQLPEEGLKFMVYLQKENIIDESGMPKERFSAEFPKEGPSILRIQQVVRGDSAAYFCASSPGTGGSPLHFGNGTRLTVT.

CDR3 DNA: TGCGCCAGCAGCTTGGCGGGGACAGGGCTCGGGGAGCTGTTTTTT. Translated: CASSLAGTGLGELFF. The chain couples TRBV5-1 to TRBJ2-2, with 9 bases aligning to TRBD1. Germline loops: CDR1 SGHRS, CDR2 YFSETQ. The V segment lost 0 bases and the J segment 7 bases; nucleotides outside the gene matches: 4. This CDR3 comprises 15 residues.

This clone was detected only once. The V call is TRBV11-2, the J call TRBJ2-1; D gene uncertain. The CDR3 is 11 residues long. Per germline, CDR1 SGHAT and CDR2 FQNNGV. V shed 1 base and J shed 8 bases, with 3 bases lying between them. The DNA of the CDR3 is TGTGCCAGCAGCTTAGTCCATGAGCAGTTCTTC. This translates into CASSLVHEQFF. Combining the CDR3 with reference TRBV11-2 and TRBJ2-1 gives the whole variable domain EAGVAQSPRYKIIEKRQSVAFWCNPISGHATLYWYQQILGQGPKLLIQFQNNGVVDDSQLPKDRFSAERLKGVDSTLKIQPAKLEDSAVYLCASSLVHEQFFGPGTRLTVL.

V is TRBV9 and J is TRBJ1-4; TRBD1 might be the D (5 bases). The CDR3 runs 15 residues. V was shortened by 0 bases and J by 8 bases, with 14 bases between the two germline ends. Looked up from germline, CDR1 is SGDLS and CDR2 is YYNGEE. The CDR3 DNA follows: TGTGCCAGCAGCGTAGAGGCAGGGTGGGAAGAAAAACTGTTTTTT. It encodes CASSVEAGWEEKLFF.

The chain links TRBV7-2 to TRBJ2-7; 9 bases align to TRBD1. This CDR3 region has 14 residues. V lost 5 bases, J lost 5 bases, and 7 bases stayed unmatched. Germline V lookup: CDR1 SGHTA, CDR2 FQGNSA. The DNA for the CDR3 is TGTGCCAGCAGCAGCGGGACAGGGATCAACGAGCAGTACTTC. It is translated as CASSSGTGINEQYF.

J is TRBJ1-4 and V is TRBV27; D call uncertain. CDR3 length: 15 residues. V shed 5 bases and J shed 8 bases, with 18 bases lying between them. The germline V gene encodes CDR1 MNHEY and CDR2 SMNVEV (reference sequence). CDR3 amino acids: CASSPLGARWEKLFF. CDR3 nucleotides: TGTGCCAGCAGTCCTCTCGGAGCACGATGGGAAAAACTGTTTTTT.

V is TRBV11-2 and J is TRBJ2-2; the match to TRBD2 covers 7 bases. CDR3 length equals 14 residues. Germline trimming cut 0 bases from V and 8 bases from J; bases unmatched to any gene: 3. Germline V lookup: CDR1 SGHAT, CDR2 FQNNGV. As DNA, the CDR3 is TGTGCCAGCAGCTTAGACCTGCGGGAGGGGGAGCTGTTTTTT. Protein: CASSLDLREGELFF.

In this sample, this clone turned up once. The CDR3 nucleotides read TGTGCCAGCCTTACGAGGAGCTCCTACAATGAGCAGTTCTTC. Translating it yields CASLTRSSYNEQFF. This chain connects TRBV21-1 to TRBJ2-1; TRBD2 is the table's D call and was not checked against the DNA. TRBV21-1 is labeled a pseudogene. The CDR3 runs to 14 residues.

The chain combines TRBV11-2 with TRBJ2-3; 8 nucleotides agree with TRBD2. Germline CDR1 reads SGHAT; CDR2 reads FQNNGV. CDR3 length: 19 amino acids. The V and J ends lost 6 bases and 2 bases, in that order; junction bases with no gene match: 19. The CDR3 nucleotides are TGTGCCAGCAGTCGTCGACTGGCGGGAGGCCGGCGGTTCACAGATACGCAGTATTTT. Its translation is CASSRRLAGGRRFTDTQYF.

J is TRBJ2-1 and V is TRBV25-1, with D unresolved. Germline V CDR1 and CDR2: MGHDK, SYGVNS. Trimming stripped 4 bases from V and 8 bases from J, with 9 bases between. The length of the CDR3 is 12 residues. The CDR3, as DNA: TGTGCCAGCAGTGTTCGCCTCGATGAGCAGTTCTTC. It yields the protein CASSVRLDEQFF.

The V gene is TRBV5-5, the J gene TRBJ2-7; the D gene is possibly TRBD2 (6 bases). Looked up from germline, CDR1 is SGHKS and CDR2 is YYEKEE (reference sequence). Trimming stripped 4 bases from V and 3 bases from J, with 17 bases between. There are 15 residues in the CDR3. The CDR3 loop is CASSPGGSSLYEQYF. The CDR3 DNA reads TGTGCCAGCAGCCCCGGGGGAAGCAGCCTCTACGAGCAGTACTTC.

This chain connects TRBV30 to TRBJ2-1, with 10 nucleotides matching TRBD2. The CDR3 totals 14 residues. CDR1 and CDR2 from the germline V gene are GTSNPN and SVGIG (reference sequence). V shed 1 base and J 8 bases; nucleotides not matched to a gene: 5. CDR3 nucleotides: TGTGCCTGGAGTGGCCTAGCGGGAGTCTATGAGCAGTTCTTC. It yields the protein CAWSGLAGVYEQFF. The full variable domain, its missing parts supplied by reference TRBV30 and TRBJ2-1, is SQTIHQWPATLVQPVGSPLSLECTVEGTSNPNLYWYRQAAGRGLQLLFYSVGIGQISSEVPQNLSASRPQDRQFILSSKKLLLSDSGFYLCAWSGLAGVYEQFFGPGTRLTVL.

V gene TRBV3-1 (or the pseudogene TRBV3-2) combines with J gene TRBJ2-3, with TRBD2 matching over 7 bases. Germline CDR1 is LGHDT and CDR2 is YNNKEL (reference sequence). With V trimmed by 5 bases and J by 5 bases, 10 bases remained unmatched. The CDR3 runs to 15 residues. This CDR3 is CASSTTGGSGDTQYF. DNA for the CDR3: TGTGCCAGCAGCACTACTGGCGGGAGCGGAGATACGCAGTATTTT.

The V and J genes are TRBV3-1 (or the pseudogene TRBV3-2) and TRBJ2-2; D not certain. V was trimmed by 4 bases and J by 6 bases, leaving 6 bases between them. The CDR3 is 12 residues long. Germline loops: CDR1 LGHDT, CDR2 YNNKEL (reference sequence). The CDR3 nucleotides are TGTGCCAGCAGCCCTTCGGCCGGGGAGCTGTTTTTT. Its protein product is CASSPSAGELFF.

This clone occurred a few times. V gene TRBV19 combines with J gene TRBJ1-2; D unresolved. CDR1 is LNHDA, CDR2 SQIVND, per germline (reference sequence). V gave up 0 bases and J gave up 4 bases, with 15 bases separating them. The CDR3 spans 16 residues. Written as DNA, the CDR3 is TGTGCCAGTAGTATAGAGCAGGCGACGGTCGGCTATGGCTACACCTTC. Its protein product is CASSIEQATVGYGYTF.

The chain couples TRBV9 to TRBJ1-4, with D possibly matching TRBD1 (5 bases). Germline CDR1 is SGDLS and CDR2 is YYNGEE. Between the trimmed V and J ends, which lost 0 bases and 4 bases, there was a span of 10 bases. CDR3 length: 15 residues. The CDR3: CASSVGAGVNEKLFF. CDR3 sequence (DNA): TGTGCCAGCAGCGTAGGTGCGGGGGTTAATGAAAAACTGTTTTTT.

This rearrangement joins TRBV6-5 to TRBJ2-7, with TRBD1 matching over 7 bases. Unmatched junction bases numbered 7, after V lost 7 bases and J lost 4 bases. The germline gives CDR1 MNHEY, CDR2 SVGAGI. CDR3 size: 13 residues. CDR3 nucleotide sequence: TGTGCCAGCATCCGGACAGGACTTTACGAGCAGTACTTC. It is translated as CASIRTGLYEQYF.

The chain combines TRBV13 with TRBJ1-6; a weak D match, TRBD1 (5 bases). Germline V gives CDR1 PRHDT, CDR2 FYEKMQ (reference sequence). V lost 5 bases, J lost 0 bases, and 14 bases lay in between. The CDR3 is 17 residues long. The CDR3 region is CASSLGPPASYNSPLHF. CDR3 nucleotide sequence: TGTGCCAGCAGCCTGGGACCCCCGGCCTCCTATAATTCACCCCTCCACTTT.

The CDR3 bases are TGTGCCAGCAGTCGAGGACAGTATTCACCCCTCCACTTT. This translates into CASSRGQYSPLHF. V usage is TRBV12-3 or TRBV12-4 and J usage is TRBJ1-6, with D possibly being TRBD1 (6 bases). Trimming removed 5 bases from V and 8 bases from J, with 10 bases in between. There are 13 residues in the CDR3.